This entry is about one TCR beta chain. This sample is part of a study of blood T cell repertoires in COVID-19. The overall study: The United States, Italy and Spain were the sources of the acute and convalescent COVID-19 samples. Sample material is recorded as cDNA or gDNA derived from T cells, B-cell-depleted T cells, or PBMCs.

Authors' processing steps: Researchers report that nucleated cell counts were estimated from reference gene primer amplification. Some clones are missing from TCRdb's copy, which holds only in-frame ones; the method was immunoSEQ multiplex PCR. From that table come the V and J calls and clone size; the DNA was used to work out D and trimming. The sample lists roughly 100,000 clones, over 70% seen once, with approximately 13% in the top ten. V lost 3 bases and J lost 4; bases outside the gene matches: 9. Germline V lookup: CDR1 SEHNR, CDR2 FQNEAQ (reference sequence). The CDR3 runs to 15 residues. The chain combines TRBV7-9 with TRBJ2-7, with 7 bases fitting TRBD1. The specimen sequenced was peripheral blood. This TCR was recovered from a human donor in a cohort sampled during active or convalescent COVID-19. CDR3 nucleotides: TGTGCCAGCAGCTTGGAGAGACAGGGCCCGTACGAGCAGTACTTC. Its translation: CASSLERQGPYEQYF.